One sample yielded the 18 T cell receptor beta chains listed below, sequenced in a study of CD8 T cells in ankylosing spondylitis. From the 5' RACE reads, TCRdb called clonotypes with MiXCR, one entry per CDR3 protein. This sample has about 130,000 distinct CDR3 sequences; about an eighth occur once, and the top ten carry just under 3%. The sequencing sample was made of blood, either unsorted or a sorted T cell fraction (not recorded which). The receptors were sampled from a female donor with ankylosing spondylitis or in good health (not recorded which).

V usage is TRBV30 and J usage is TRBJ1-3; no clear D. This CDR3 contains 16 residues. The V end was cut by 2 bases, the J end by 3 bases, with 17 bases between. Germline CDR1 is GTSNPN and CDR2 is SVGIG (reference sequence). CDR3: CAWSPPYRVFGNTIYF. DNA of the CDR3: TGTGCCTGGAGTCCTCCTTATAGGGTGTTTGGAAACACCATATATTTT.

The V gene is TRBV20-1, the J gene TRBJ1-1, with no clear D. Germline V CDR1 and CDR2: DFQATT, SNEGSKA (reference sequence). V lost 3 bases, J lost 11 bases, and 10 bases lay in between. There are 10 residues in the CDR3. In nucleotides, the CDR3 is TGCAGTGCTAGTCGGGCTTGGGCTTTCTTT. Its protein is CSASRAWAFF.

Points on this clonotype: A much larger clone lies a single base off, so this may be a read error. V gene TRBV15 combines with J gene TRBJ2-4; a possible D gene is TRBD1 (6 bases). The V end was cut by 0 bases, the J end by 0 bases, with 12 bases between. The CDR3 length is 17 residues. Germline assignment: CDR1 LNHNV and CDR2 YYDKDF (reference sequence). This CDR3 is CATSRDVRGRAKNIQYF. The CDR3 bases are TGTGCCACCAGCAGAGATGTCAGGGGCCGAGCCAAAAACATTCAGTACTTC.

The chain couples TRBV29-1 to TRBJ1-1, with 7 bases fitting TRBD1. The CDR3 is made up of 13 amino acids. The V gene's germline CDR1 is SQVTM and CDR2 ANQGSEA. Losses at the gene ends were 8 bases for V and 5 bases for J; bases not matched to a gene: 11. CDR3 residues: CSSRQGRGTEAFF. The CDR3 DNA follows: TGCAGCTCCCGACAGGGAAGGGGAACTGAAGCTTTCTTT. Drawing the rest from reference TRBV29-1 and TRBJ1-1, the complete variable domain is SAVISQKPSRDICQRGTSLTIQCQVDSQVTMMFWYRQQPGQSLTLIATANQGSEATYESGFVIDKFPISRPNLTFSTLTVSNMSPEDSSIYLCSSRQGRGTEAFFGQGTRLTVV.

This clonotype was detected only a few times. The J gene is TRBJ2-1, the V gene TRBV3-1, with D unclear. The germline CDR1 and CDR2 sequences are LGHDT and YNNKEL (reference sequence). The CDR3 is made up of 12 amino acids. The ends were cut back, 4 bases at V and 7 bases at J, with 8 bases in the middle. The CDR3 is CASSLDTNEQFF. CDR3 DNA sequence: TGTGCCAGCAGCCTAGACACAAATGAGCAGTTCTTC.

The chain uses TRBV7-6 and TRBJ2-5; D gene unclear. The germline V gene has CDR1 SGHVS and CDR2 FNYEAQ. This CDR3 is built from 15 residues. Trimming shortened V by 6 bases and J by 1 base, and 15 bases separated the two germline ends. DNA of the CDR3: TGTGCCAGCAGTTCCACCCTACAGATCCAAGAGACCCAGTACTTC. Translated, it gives CASSSTLQIQETQYF.

This clonotype has at least ten counts. The V call is TRBV20-1, the J call TRBJ1-3; the D is unclear. The length of the CDR3 is 13 residues. Germline V CDR1 and CDR2: DFQATT, SNEGSKA (reference sequence). V was clipped by 3 bases and J by 4 bases, with 10 bases between them. CDR3 coding DNA: TGCAGTGCTAGTCGGGGTGGAGGAAACACCATATATTTT. Protein sequence: CSASRGGGNTIYF.

This clonotype was detected only once. This chain joins TRBV7-2 and TRBJ2-7, with 10 nucleotides matching TRBD1. In germline, CDR1 is SGHTA, CDR2 FQGNSA. This CDR3 is 16 amino acids long. The J segment lost 2 bases and the V segment lost 5 bases, leaving 9 bases of the junction unmatched. The CDR3 nucleotides read TGTGCCAGCAGCCGCTACCAGGGACAGGGGCCCTACGAGCAGTACTTC. Translation gives CASSRYQGQGPYEQYF.

This clonotype was counted a few times. CDR3 sequence (DNA): TGTGCCAGCAGCCCGCGCGCCAACATTTTGGGAAAACTTTCACCCCTCCACTTT. The encoded protein is CASSPRANILGKLSPLHF. The V and J genes are TRBV11-2 and TRBJ1-6; D is ambiguous. CDR3 length equals 18 residues. CDR1 is SGHAT and CDR2 is FQNNGV in the germline V gene. Trimming left V 5 bases short and J 9 bases short, with 26 bases between. The full variable domain, completed using reference TRBV11-2 and TRBJ1-6, is EAGVAQSPRYKIIEKRQSVAFWCNPISGHATLYWYQQILGQGPKLLIQFQNNGVVDDSQLPKDRFSAERLKGVDSTLKIQPAKLEDSAVYLCASSPRANILGKLSPLHFGNGTRLTVT.

V usage is TRBV11-3 and J usage is TRBJ2-2, with D hard to call. The germline gives CDR1 SGHNT, CDR2 YENEEA. The CDR3 consists of 14 residues. Trimming removed 2 bases from V and 2 bases from J, with 6 bases in between. The CDR3 here is CASSLSANTGELFF. The CDR3 coding sequence is TGTGCCAGCAGCTTATCAGCCAACACCGGGGAGCTGTTTTTT.

This clonotype was counted at least ten times. The gene calls are TRBV7-9 and TRBJ2-1; 7 bases agree with TRBD1. The CDR3 contains 14 residues. With 3 bases clipped from V and 3 bases from J, the junction kept 2 bases outside the gene matches. Germline CDR1 reads SEHNR; CDR2 reads FQNEAQ (reference sequence). The CDR3 spells CASSFRDSYNEQFF. In DNA, the CDR3 is TGTGCCAGCAGCTTCCGGGACAGCTACAATGAGCAGTTCTTC.

The chain joins TRBV20-1 to TRBJ2-7; 10 nucleotides match TRBD1. V lost 3 bases and J lost 4; bases outside the gene matches: 6. The CDR3 is 14 amino acids. CDR1 DFQATT and CDR2 SNEGSKA come from the germline V gene (reference sequence). The CDR3 spells CSARWGQGKYEQYF. The CDR3 DNA reads TGCAGTGCTAGGTGGGGACAGGGGAAATACGAGCAGTACTTC.

This clonotype was seen a few times. This chain uses TRBV10-3 with TRBJ2-5; weak D call: TRBD1 (6 bases). From germline, CDR1 is ENHRY and CDR2 SYGVKD. This CDR3 contains 15 residues. The germline V and J ends were trimmed by 2 bases and 5 bases, with 15 bases remaining between them. The CDR3 region is CAISEGQTLGETQYF. The CDR3, as DNA: TGTGCCATCAGTGAGGGACAGACACTGGGGGAGACCCAGTACTTC.

The chain recombines TRBV7-8 with TRBJ2-1; TRBD1 aligns across 10 bases. The length of the CDR3 is 16 residues. V lost 5 bases and J lost 8; bases outside the gene matches: 12. Germline-derived CDR1 and CDR2 are SGHVS and FQNEAQ. CDR3 residues: CASSLEGQGFLYEQFF. In DNA, the CDR3 is TGTGCCAGCAGCCTGGAGGGACAGGGGTTTTTGTATGAGCAGTTCTTC.

This clonotype was picked up many times. V gene TRBV7-2 combines with J gene TRBJ2-1, with TRBD2 matching 15 bases. The CDR3 covers 13 residues. Germline assignment: CDR1 SGHTA and CDR2 FQGNSA. V gave up 11 bases and J gave up 7 bases; unmatched junction bases: 3. The CDR3 here is CAAGTSGGNEQFF. The CDR3 bases are TGTGCCGCCGGGACTAGCGGGGGGAATGAGCAGTTCTTC.

In this sample, this clonotype turned up many times. V and J are TRBV6-1 and TRBJ2-3; TRBD2 aligns across 15 bases. Germline trimming cut 4 bases from V and 6 bases from J; bases unmatched to any gene: 2. Looked up from germline, CDR1 is MNHNS and CDR2 is SASEGT. The CDR3 is 15 amino acids. CDR3 sequence (DNA): TGTGCCAGCAGTGGGACTAGCGGGGGGGCCGATACGCAGTATTTT. Amino acid sequence: CASSGTSGGADTQYF.

The table lists this clonotype with many counts. The V and J genes are TRBV5-5 and TRBJ2-2, with a weak D call TRBD1 (6 bases). Trimming took off 1 base at V and 1 base at J, with 8 bases between the two ends. Germline CDR1 and CDR2: SGHKS and YYEKEE (reference sequence). This CDR3 spans 15 amino acids. CDR3 DNA sequence: TGTGCCAGCAGCTTGTTGGACAGGAACACCGGGGAGCTGTTTTTT. This codes for CASSLLDRNTGELFF.

As for this clonotype: This could be a read error, since a much larger clone is one nucleotide away. V is TRBV6-5 and J is TRBJ2-3; the D gene is possibly TRBD2 (5 bases). Deletions cut 5 bases from V and 7 bases from J, with 7 bases between. Looked up from germline, CDR1 is MNHEY and CDR2 is SVGAGI. This CDR3 is 11 amino acids long. The CDR3 DNA sequence: TGTGCCAGCAGTCGCGGGCATACGCAGTATTTT. It translates to CASSRGHTQYF.